This entry concerns a single T cell receptor (beta chain). As handled by the study authors: Researchers report that nucleated cell counts were estimated from reference gene primer amplification. The protocol was immunoSEQ multiplex PCR, while the TCRdb copy is restricted to in-frame clones and leaves out a portion. D and trimming were read from the DNA, whereas the V and J calls and clone size are those reported in that table. The sample shows 90,000 to 120,000 clones, around 86% of them seen only once. This sample stems from a study of blood T cell repertoires in COVID-19. Turning to the study itself: Donors in the United States, Italy and Spain gave samples during acute or convalescent COVID-19. T cells, B-cell-depleted T cells, or PBMCs supplied cDNA or gDNA.

Trimming removed 5 bases from V and 4 bases from J; junction bases left unmatched: 7. The V gene's germline CDR1 is SGHDT and CDR2 YYEEEE. This CDR3 has 14 residues. This sequence originates from a man aged 45-65 years with acute or convalescent COVID-19. Specimen: peripheral blood. This rearrangement joins TRBV5-6 to TRBJ2-7; 9 nucleotides match TRBD2. The DNA of the CDR3 is TGTGCCAGCAGGCTCAGAGCGGGGGGTTACGAGCAGTACTTC. It specifies CASRLRAGGYEQYF.